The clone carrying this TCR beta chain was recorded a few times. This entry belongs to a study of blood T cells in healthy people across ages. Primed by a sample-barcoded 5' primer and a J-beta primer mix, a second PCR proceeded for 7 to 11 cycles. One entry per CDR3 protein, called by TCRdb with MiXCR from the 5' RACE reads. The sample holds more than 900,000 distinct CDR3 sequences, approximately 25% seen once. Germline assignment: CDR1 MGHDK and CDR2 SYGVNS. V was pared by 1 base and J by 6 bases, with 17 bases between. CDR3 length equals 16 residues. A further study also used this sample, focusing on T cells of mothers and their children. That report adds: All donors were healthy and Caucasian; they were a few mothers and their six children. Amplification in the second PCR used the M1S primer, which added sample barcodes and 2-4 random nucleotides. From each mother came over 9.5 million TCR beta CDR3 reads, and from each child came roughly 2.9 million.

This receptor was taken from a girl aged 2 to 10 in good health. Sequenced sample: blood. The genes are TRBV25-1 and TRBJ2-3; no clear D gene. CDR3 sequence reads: CASSEFKGGSPDTQYF. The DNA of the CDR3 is TGTGCCAGCAGTGAATTTAAAGGCGGTAGCCCCGATACGCAGTATTTT. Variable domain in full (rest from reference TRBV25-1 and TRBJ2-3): EADIYQTPRYLVIGTGKKITLECSQTMGHDKMYWYQQDPGMELHLIHYSYGVNSTEKGDLSSESTVSRIRTEHFPLTLESARPSHTSQYLCASSEFKGGSPDTQYFGPGTRLTVL.